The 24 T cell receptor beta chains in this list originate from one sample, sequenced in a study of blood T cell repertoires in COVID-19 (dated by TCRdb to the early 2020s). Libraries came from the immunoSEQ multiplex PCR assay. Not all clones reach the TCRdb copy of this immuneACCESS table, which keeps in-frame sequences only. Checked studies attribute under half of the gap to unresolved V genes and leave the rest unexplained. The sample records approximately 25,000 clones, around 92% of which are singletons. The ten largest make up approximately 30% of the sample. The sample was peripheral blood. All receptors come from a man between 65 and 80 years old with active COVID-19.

This CDR3 is CASSTTGIDTQYF. CDR3 coding DNA: TGTGCCAGCAGTACGACAGGGATAGATACGCAGTATTTT. The chain combines TRBV6-2 or TRBV6-3 with TRBJ2-3, with TRBD1 matching over 7 bases. J gave up 5 bases and V 5 bases, and 4 bases lay outside the gene matches. This CDR3 spans 13 amino acids. Germline loops: CDR1 MNHEY, CDR2 SVGEGT.

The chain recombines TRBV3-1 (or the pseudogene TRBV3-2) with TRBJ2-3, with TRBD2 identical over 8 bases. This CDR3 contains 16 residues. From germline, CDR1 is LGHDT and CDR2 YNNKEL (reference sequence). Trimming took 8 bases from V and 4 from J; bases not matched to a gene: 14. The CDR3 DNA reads TGTGCCAGCTCCCCACTAGCGGACCTCTCCCCAGATACGCAGTATTTT. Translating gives CASSPLADLSPDTQYF.

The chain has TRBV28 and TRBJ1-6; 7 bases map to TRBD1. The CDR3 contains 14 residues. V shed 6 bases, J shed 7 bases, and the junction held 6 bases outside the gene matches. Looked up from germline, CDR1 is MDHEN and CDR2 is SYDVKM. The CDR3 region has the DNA TGTGCCAGCAGCTCGACAGGGAGAAATTCACCCCTCCACTTT. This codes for CASSSTGRNSPLHF.

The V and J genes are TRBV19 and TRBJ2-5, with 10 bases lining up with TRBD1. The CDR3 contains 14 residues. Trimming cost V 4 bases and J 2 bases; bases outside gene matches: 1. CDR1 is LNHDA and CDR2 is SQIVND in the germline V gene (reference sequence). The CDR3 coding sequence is TGTGCCAGTAGTAGGACAGGGGGTCAAGAGACCCAGTACTTC. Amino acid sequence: CASSRTGGQETQYF. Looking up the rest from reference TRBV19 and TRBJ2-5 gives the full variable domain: DGGITQSPKYLFRKEGQNVTLSCEQNLNHDAMYWYRQDPGQGLRLIYYSQIVNDFQKGDIAEGYSVSREKKESFPLTVTSAQKNPTAFYLCASSRTGGQETQYFGPGTRLLVL.

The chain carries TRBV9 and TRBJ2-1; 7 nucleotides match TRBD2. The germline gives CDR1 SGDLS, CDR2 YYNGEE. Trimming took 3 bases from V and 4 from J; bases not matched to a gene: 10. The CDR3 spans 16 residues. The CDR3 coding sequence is TGTGCCAGCAGCGAACTAGCGCACCCGAATTACAATGAGCAGTTCTTC. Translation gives CASSELAHPNYNEQFF.

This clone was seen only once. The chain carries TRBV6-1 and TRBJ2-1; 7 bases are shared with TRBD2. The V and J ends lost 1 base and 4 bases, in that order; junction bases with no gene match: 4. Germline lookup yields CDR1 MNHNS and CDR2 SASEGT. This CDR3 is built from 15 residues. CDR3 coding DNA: TGTGCCAGCAGTGAAGTGCCTAGCGGTTACAATGAGCAGTTCTTC. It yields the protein CASSEVPSGYNEQFF.

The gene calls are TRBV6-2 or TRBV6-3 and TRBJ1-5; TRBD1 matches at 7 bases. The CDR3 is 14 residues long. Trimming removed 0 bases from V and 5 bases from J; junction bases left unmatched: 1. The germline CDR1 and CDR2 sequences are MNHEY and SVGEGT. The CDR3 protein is CASSYSTGYQPQHF. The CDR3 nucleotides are TGTGCCAGCAGTTACTCGACAGGGTATCAGCCCCAGCATTTT.

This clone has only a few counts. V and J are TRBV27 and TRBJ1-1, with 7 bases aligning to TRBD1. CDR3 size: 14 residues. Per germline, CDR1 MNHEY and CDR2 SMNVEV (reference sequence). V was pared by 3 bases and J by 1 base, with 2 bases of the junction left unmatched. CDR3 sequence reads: CASSLTGTNTEAFF. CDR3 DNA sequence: TGTGCCAGCAGTTTGACAGGGACGAACACTGAAGCTTTCTTT.

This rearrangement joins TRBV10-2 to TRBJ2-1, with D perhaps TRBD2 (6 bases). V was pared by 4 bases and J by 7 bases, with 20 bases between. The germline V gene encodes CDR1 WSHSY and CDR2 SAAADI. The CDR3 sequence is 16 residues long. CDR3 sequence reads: CASSVVMGQAGNEQFF. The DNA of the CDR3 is TGCGCCAGCAGTGTTGTGATGGGGCAGGCGGGAAATGAGCAGTTCTTC.

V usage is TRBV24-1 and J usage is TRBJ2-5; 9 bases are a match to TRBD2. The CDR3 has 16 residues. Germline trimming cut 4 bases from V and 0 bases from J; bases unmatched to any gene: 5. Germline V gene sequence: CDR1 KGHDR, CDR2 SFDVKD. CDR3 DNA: TGTGCCACCAGTGAGGCGGCTAGCGGGGACCAAGAGACCCAGTACTTC. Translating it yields CATSEAASGDQETQYF.

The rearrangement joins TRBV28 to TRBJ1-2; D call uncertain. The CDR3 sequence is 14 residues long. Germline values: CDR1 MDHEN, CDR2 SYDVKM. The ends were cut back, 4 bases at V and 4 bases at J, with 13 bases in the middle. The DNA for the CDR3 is TGTGCCAGCAGTTCCGACGGGATAGGCTATGGCTACACCTTC. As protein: CASSSDGIGYGYTF.

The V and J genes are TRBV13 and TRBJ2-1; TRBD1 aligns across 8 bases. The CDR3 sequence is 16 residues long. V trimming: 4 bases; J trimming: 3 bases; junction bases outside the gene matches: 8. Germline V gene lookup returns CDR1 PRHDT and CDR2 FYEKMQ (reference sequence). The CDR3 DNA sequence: TGTGCCAGCAGCTCGCTGGGACAGGAGTACTACAATGAGCAGTTCTTC. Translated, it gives CASSSLGQEYYNEQFF.

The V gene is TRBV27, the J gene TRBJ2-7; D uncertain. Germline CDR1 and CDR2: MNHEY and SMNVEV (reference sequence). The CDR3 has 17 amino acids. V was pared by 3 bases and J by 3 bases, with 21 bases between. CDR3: CASSFTTRVSGGYEQYF. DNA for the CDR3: TGTGCCAGCAGTTTCACTACCCGGGTATCGGGTGGCTACGAGCAGTACTTC.

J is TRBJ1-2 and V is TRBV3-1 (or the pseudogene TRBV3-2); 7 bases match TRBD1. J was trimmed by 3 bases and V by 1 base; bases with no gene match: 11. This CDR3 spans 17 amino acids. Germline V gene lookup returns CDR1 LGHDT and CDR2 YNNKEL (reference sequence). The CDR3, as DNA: TGTGCCAGCAGCCAAGGAATGCAGGGACAGTCTTACTATGGCTACACCTTC. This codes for CASSQGMQGQSYYGYTF.

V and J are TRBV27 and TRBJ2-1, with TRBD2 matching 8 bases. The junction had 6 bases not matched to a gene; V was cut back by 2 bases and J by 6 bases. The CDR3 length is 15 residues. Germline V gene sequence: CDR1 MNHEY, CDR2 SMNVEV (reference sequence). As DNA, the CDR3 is TGTGCCAGCAGTTTAACCGGGACTAGAGGCAATGAGCAGTTCTTC. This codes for CASSLTGTRGNEQFF.

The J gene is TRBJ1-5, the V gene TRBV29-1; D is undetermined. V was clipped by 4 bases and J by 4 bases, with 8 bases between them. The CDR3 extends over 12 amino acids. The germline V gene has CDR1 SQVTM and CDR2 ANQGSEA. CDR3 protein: CSVVSGNQPQHF. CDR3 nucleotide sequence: TGCAGCGTTGTATCCGGTAATCAGCCCCAGCATTTT.

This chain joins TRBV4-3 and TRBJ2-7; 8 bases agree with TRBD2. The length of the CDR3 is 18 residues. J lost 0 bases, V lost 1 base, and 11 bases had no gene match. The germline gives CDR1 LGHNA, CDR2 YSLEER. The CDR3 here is CASSQARGVAGSSYEQYF. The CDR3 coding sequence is TGCGCCAGCAGCCAAGCTAGAGGGGTAGCGGGGAGCTCCTACGAGCAGTACTTC.

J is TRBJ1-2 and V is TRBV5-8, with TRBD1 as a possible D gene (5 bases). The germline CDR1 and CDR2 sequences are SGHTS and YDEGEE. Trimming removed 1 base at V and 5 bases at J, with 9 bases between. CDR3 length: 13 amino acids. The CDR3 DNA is TGTGCCAGCAGCTTGTATCAGGGTTATGGCTACACCTTC. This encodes CASSLYQGYGYTF. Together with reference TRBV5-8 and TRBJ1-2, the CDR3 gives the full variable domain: EAGVTQSPTHLIKTRGQQATLRCSPISGHTSVYWYQQALGLGLQFLLWYDEGEERNRGNFPPRFSGRQFPNYSSELNVNALELEDSALYLCASSLYQGYGYTFGSGTRLTVV.

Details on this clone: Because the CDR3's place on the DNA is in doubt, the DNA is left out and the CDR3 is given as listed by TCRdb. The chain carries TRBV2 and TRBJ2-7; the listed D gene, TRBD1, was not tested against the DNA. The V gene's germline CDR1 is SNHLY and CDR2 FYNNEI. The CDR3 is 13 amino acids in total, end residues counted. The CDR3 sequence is CASILDRRYEQYF.

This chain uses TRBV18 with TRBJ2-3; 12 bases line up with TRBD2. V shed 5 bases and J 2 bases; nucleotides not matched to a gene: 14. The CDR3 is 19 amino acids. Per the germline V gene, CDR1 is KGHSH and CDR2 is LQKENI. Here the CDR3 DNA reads TGTGCCAGCTCAGCTCTTCTAGCGGGAGGGACACGATCCACAGATACGCAGTATTTT. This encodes CASSALLAGGTRSTDTQYF.

In nucleotides, the CDR3 is TGTGCCAGCAGGCGGGGGACCTCCTACGAGCAGTACTTC. This gives the protein CASRRGTSYEQYF. The rearrangement links TRBV3-1 (or the pseudogene TRBV3-2) to TRBJ2-7; the match to TRBD2 covers 7 bases. The CDR3 is made up of 13 amino acids. The V segment lost 6 bases and the J segment 0 bases; nucleotides outside the gene matches: 2. Germline V gene sequence: CDR1 LGHDT, CDR2 YNNKEL (reference sequence).

This CDR3 is CASSPQGSTDTQYF. DNA of the CDR3: TGTGCCAGCAGCCCCCAGGGTAGCACAGATACGCAGTATTTT. The chain combines TRBV7-9 with TRBJ2-3, with D maybe TRBD1 (5 bases). Trimming pared 5 bases from V and 0 bases from J, leaving 9 bases between. From germline, CDR1 is SEHNR and CDR2 FQNEAQ (reference sequence). CDR3 size: 14 residues.

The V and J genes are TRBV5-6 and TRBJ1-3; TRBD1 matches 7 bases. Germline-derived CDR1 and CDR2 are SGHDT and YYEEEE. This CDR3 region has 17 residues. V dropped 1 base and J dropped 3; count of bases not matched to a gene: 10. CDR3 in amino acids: CASSLRITGVGGNTIYF. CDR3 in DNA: TGTGCCAGCAGCTTGAGGATAACAGGGGTTGGTGGAAACACCATATATTTT.

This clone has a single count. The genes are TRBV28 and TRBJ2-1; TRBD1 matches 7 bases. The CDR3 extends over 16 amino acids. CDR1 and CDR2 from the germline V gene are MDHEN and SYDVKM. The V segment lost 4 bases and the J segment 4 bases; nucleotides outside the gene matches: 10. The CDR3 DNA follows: TGTGCCAGCAGTTGGCCCGGGAAGGGGGCATACAATGAGCAGTTCTTC. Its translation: CASSWPGKGAYNEQFF.